This T cell receptor (beta chain) was identified during a study of blood T cell repertoires in COVID-19. Sequenced by immunoSEQ multiplex PCR; TCRdb stores in-frame clones only, minus some. The sample carries around 70,000 clones, roughly 80% recorded once. Germline assignment: CDR1 SGHKS and CDR2 YYEKEE (reference sequence). Trimming took 2 bases from V and 8 from J, leaving 13 bases between them. The CDR3 covers 13 residues. V gene TRBV5-5 combines with J gene TRBJ1-1; D possibly corresponds to TRBD1 (5 bases). This TCR was recovered from a woman aged 55-69 years with acute or convalescent COVID-19. The specimen was peripheral blood. CDR3 sequence: CASSLDYRGEAFF. Here the CDR3 DNA reads TGTGCCAGCAGCTTAGATTATAGGGGCGAAGCTTTCTTT. Full variable domain (missing parts from reference TRBV5-5 and TRBJ1-1): DAGVTQSPTHLIKTRGQQVTLRCSPISGHKSVSWYQQVLGQGPQFIFQYYEKEERGRGNFPDRFSARQFPNYSSELNVNALLLGDSALYLCASSLDYRGEAFFGQGTRLTVV.